The rows below give T cell receptor beta chains drawn from one sample of a study of blood T cell repertoires in COVID-19. Repertoires were generated with immunoSEQ multiplex PCR, while TCRdb's copy carries only in-frame clones and drops some. The sample has some 270,000 clones; around 90% are singletons. What was sequenced was PBMCs or T cells enriched from blood (not recorded which). The receptors were sampled from a woman aged 40 to 50 who had recovered from COVID-19. Each CDR3 is given with its conserved first and last residue. Each record gives: J gene, D gene, V gene, clone size, CDR3 DNA, CDR3 protein. The D gene is left open where the match is weak. The size entry is marked missing in some rows and otherwise reads once, few, many or a size class.

TRBJ2-5 TRBD2 TRBV7-2 - TGTGCCACGACTAGCGGGGGAGAGACCCAGTACTTC CATTSGGETQYF
TRBJ2-2 TRBD1 TRBV7-9 once TGTGCCAGCAGCTTAGGGACAGGTTTCTACACCGGGGAGCTGTTTTTT CASSLGTGFYTGELFF
TRBJ2-7 TRBD2 TRBV30 - TGTGCCTGTGGACTAGCGGGGGGTCCAAACTACGAGCAGTACTTC CACGLAGGPNYEQYF
TRBJ2-3 - TRBV5-1 - TGCGCCAGCAGCTTGGAACTAGCCGTAGATACGCAGTATTTT CASSLELAVDTQYF
TRBJ1-2 - TRBV25-1 - TGTGCCAGCAGCGAAAACAGACAGGCCACCTATGGCTACACCTTC CASSENRQATYGYTF
TRBJ1-6 TRBD1 TRBV29-1 - TGCAGCGCTCGGACAGGTCCCTATAATTCACCCCTCCACTTT CSARTGPYNSPLHF
TRBJ2-2 - TRBV30 - TGTGCCTGGAGTGTACTATACGGGGAGCTGTTTTTT CAWSVLYGELFF
TRBJ1-2 - TRBV5-1 - TGCGCCAGCAGCTTTAGGACAGAGGATGGCTACACCTTC CASSFRTEDGYTF
TRBJ1-4 TRBD1 TRBV5-6 - TGTGCCAGCAGCTTCGGACAGGGACGATTCGCAACTAATGAAAAACTGTTTTTT CASSFGQGRFATNEKLFF
TRBJ2-2 TRBD2 TRBV6-2/TRBV6-3 - TGTGCCAGCAGTTACTCAGCGGGAGCTACCGGGGAGCTGTTTTTT CASSYSAGATGELFF
TRBJ2-1 TRBD1 TRBV2 - TGTGCCAGCAGGGTCGTGGGACAGGGATCCTACAATGAGCAGTTCTTC CASRVVGQGSYNEQFF
TRBJ2-3 TRBD2 TRBV30 few TGTGCCTGGAGGTCCCCGGGACTAGCGGGGAGAAGCACAGATACGCAGTATTTT CAWRSPGLAGRSTDTQYF
TRBJ2-3 TRBD2 TRBV2 - TGTGCCAGCACGGCGGGACTAGCGGGGGGTAGCGGGGTTACGCAGTATTTT CASTAGLAGGSGVTQYF
TRBJ1-5 - TRBV9 - TGTGCCAGCAGCGAGGGACCAGCGAGGGGGGGTCAGCCCCAGCATTTT CASSEGPARGGQPQHF
TRBJ1-1 TRBD1 TRBV7-9 - TGTGCCAGCAGCTCCCCACGGTCTCAACAGGGGAGGACTGAAGCTTTCTTT CASSSPRSQQGRTEAFF
TRBJ1-6 - TRBV27 - TGTGCCAGCAGTTTAGCAGGGTACGGTTCACCCCTCCACTTT CASSLAGYGSPLHF
TRBJ1-4 - TRBV30 - TGTGCCTGGAGCGACATGGGTGAAAAACTGTTTTTT CAWSDMGEKLFF
TRBJ2-1 TRBD2 TRBV30 - TGTGCCTGGAGCCCGGGACTATCCTACAATGAGCAGTTCTTC CAWSPGLSYNEQFF
TRBJ1-1 - TRBV11-2 - TGTGCCAGCAGCCCGTACCTGGGAGTGGCGGGGGGGGCTGAAGCTTTCTTT CASSPYLGVAGGAEAFF
TRBJ1-3 TRBD1 TRBV30 once TGTGCCTGGACTTCACAGGGGGCGGGTGGAAACACCATATATTTT CAWTSQGAGGNTIYF
TRBJ1-2 TRBD1 TRBV24-1 - TGTGCCACCATTTTAACAGGGGGAGGCTACACCTTC CATILTGGGYTF
TRBJ2-1 - TRBV5-1 - TGCGCCAGCAGCTGGGGGGACAATGAGCAGTTCTTC CASSWGDNEQFF
TRBJ1-3 - TRBV7-2 - TGTGCCAGCAGCTTAGCGTTGTATGCTGGAAACACCATATATTTT CASSLALYAGNTIYF
TRBJ2-7 - TRBV11-2 - TGTGCCAGCGGCCGGGCGGGATTCTACGAGCAGTACTTC CASGRAGFYEQYF
TRBJ2-5 - TRBV18 - TGTGCCAGCTCCCAGGGTATGGGGACCCAGTACTTC CASSQGMGTQYF
TRBJ1-1 - TRBV7-8 - TGTGCCAGCAGCCGGCAACAGTACACTGAAGCTTTCTTT CASSRQQYTEAFF
TRBJ1-2 TRBD1 TRBV19 once TGTGCCAGTAGTATCCGGGACAGGAATAACTATGGCTACACCTTC CASSIRDRNNYGYTF
TRBJ2-2 TRBD2 TRBV5-1 - TGCGCCAGCAGCGACGTTGGGGCTTTTCTAGCGGGAGGGCGGTTCACCGGGGAGCTGTTTTTT CASSDVGAFLAGGRFTGELFF
TRBJ2-2 TRBD2 TRBV23-1 - TGCGCCAGCAGTCAATCCCCGGAAGCCAGCGGGGGGAACATGGGCGGGGAGCTGTTTTTT CASSQSPEASGGNMGGELFF
TRBJ1-5 TRBD1 TRBV4-1 - TGCGCCAGCAGCCATCCTGAGGGGGCAGGGGTGCAGCCCCAGCATTTT CASSHPEGAGVQPQHF
TRBJ1-1 - TRBV5-5 - TGTGCCAGCAGCTGGCGGGGCACTGAAGCTTTCTTT CASSWRGTEAFF
TRBJ2-3 - TRBV12-3/TRBV12-4 - TGTGCCAGCAGTTTAGCGGGCCCGGATACGCAGTATTTT CASSLAGPDTQYF
TRBJ1-2 - TRBV5-4 - TGTGCCAGCACCAACAGGGTCGACGGCTACACCTTC CASTNRVDGYTF
TRBJ1-5 - TRBV19 - TGTGCCAGTAGTGACGACAGGTTCCAGCCCCAGCATTTT CASSDDRFQPQHF
TRBJ1-3 - TRBV3-1/TRBV3-2 - TGTGCCAGCAGCCAAGAGTCGGGGGTAGGAGGAAACACCATATATTTT CASSQESGVGGNTIYF
TRBJ1-2 - TRBV18 once TGTGCCAGCTCACCTGGAGATGGCTATGGCTACACCTTC CASSPGDGYGYTF
TRBJ1-6 TRBD1 TRBV3-1/TRBV3-2 - TGTGCCAGCAGCCAAGGACAGGGGGCAAATTCACCCCTCCACTTT CASSQGQGANSPLHF
TRBJ2-1 TRBD2 TRBV19 - TGTGCCAGTAGGACTATCACTAGCGGGACCAATGAGCAGTTCTTC CASRTITSGTNEQFF
TRBJ2-1 TRBD2 TRBV19 - TGTGCCAGTAGTAGCACCGGGACTAGTAGCGTCTACAATGAGCAGTTCTTC CASSSTGTSSVYNEQFF
TRBJ2-1 TRBD2 TRBV29-1 - TGCAGCGTTGTAGGCGGGAGAGGGGACAATGAGCAGTTCTTC CSVVGGRGDNEQFF
TRBJ1-2 - TRBV5-4 - TGTGCCAGCAGGCTGGGACCACAGGGTGATTATGGCTACACCTTC CASRLGPQGDYGYTF
TRBJ2-1 TRBD2 TRBV29-1 - TGCAGCGCTGACCCTATACGAGGACTAGCGGATAGCTCCTACAATGAGCAGTTCTTC CSADPIRGLADSSYNEQFF
TRBJ2-7 TRBD2 TRBV6-5 - TGTGCCAGCACTCGGACTAGCGAATACGAGCAGTACTTC CASTRTSEYEQYF
TRBJ1-5 - TRBV27 - TGTGCCAGCAGTTTACAGACTTATCAGCCCCAGCATTTT CASSLQTYQPQHF
TRBJ1-1 TRBD1 TRBV4-1 - TGCGCCAGCAGCCAAAACAGGGGGGGGAGCACTGAAGCTTTCTTT CASSQNRGGSTEAFF
TRBJ1-2 TRBD1 TRBV5-1 - TGCGCCAGCAGCCTCACAGGGGGCACGAACTATGGCTACACCTTC CASSLTGGTNYGYTF
TRBJ2-2 TRBD2 TRBV4-2 - TGTGCCAGCAGCCACTTAAGGACTAGCGGGAGTGTTACCGGGGAGCTGTTTTTT CASSHLRTSGSVTGELFF
TRBJ2-5 - TRBV18 - TGTGCCAGCTCCGGGACACCCCGGCAGGAGACCCAGTACTTC CASSGTPRQETQYF
TRBJ2-7 TRBD1 TRBV19 - TGTGCCAGTAATGGAGGAGCAGGGGGCCGTCGCGAGCAGTACTTC CASNGGAGGRREQYF
TRBJ1-4 - TRBV6-6 - TGTGCCAGCAGGTCGTCTGCAACTAATGAAAAACTGTTTTTT CASRSSATNEKLFF
TRBJ2-1 TRBD1 TRBV7-9 - TGTGCCACCGGACAGGGGAGCTACAATGAGCAGTTCTTC CATGQGSYNEQFF
TRBJ1-3 TRBD1 TRBV30 - TGTGCCTGGAGACCCGGGACAGGGAAGTCTGGAAACACCATATATTTT CAWRPGTGKSGNTIYF
TRBJ1-6 TRBD1 TRBV6-5 - TGTGCCAGCAGACTGACAGGGGTAGTGAGTTCACCCCTCCACTTT CASRLTGVVSSPLHF
TRBJ2-7 - TRBV6-1 - TGTGCCAGCAGTGAAGTTGGCGGAGGGCCTTACGAGCAGTACTTC CASSEVGGGPYEQYF
TRBJ1-2 TRBD1 TRBV19 - TGTGCCAGTAGTCCTCAGACAGGGGTCTATGGCTACACCTTC CASSPQTGVYGYTF
TRBJ2-1 TRBD1 TRBV5-1 - TGCGCCAGCAGCCCGGGACAGGGGACCTACAATGAGCAGTTCTTC CASSPGQGTYNEQFF
TRBJ1-4 TRBD1 TRBV28 - TGTGCCAGCAGCGTCCCCGGGACAGGGAAAGAAAAACTGTTTTTT CASSVPGTGKEKLFF